Presented here are 21 T cell receptor beta chains from one specimen sequenced in a study of blood T cell repertoires in COVID-19. Sequencing was performed with immunoSEQ multiplex PCR; in TCRdb, only in-frame clones are kept and a portion is missing. The table lists approximately 290,000 clones, about 80% of them singletons. The sequencing sample was made of peripheral blood. The origin of the receptors is a person aged 65-85 years with COVID-19, enrolled during active disease.

This chain uses TRBV9 with TRBJ1-2, with TRBD1 matching 7 bases. CDR1 is SGDLS, CDR2 YYNGEE, per germline. This CDR3 is built from 16 residues. J gave up 4 bases and V 2 bases, and 11 bases lay outside the gene matches. The CDR3 region is CASSVFDRVGAYGYTF. As DNA, the CDR3 is TGTGCCAGCAGCGTTTTTGACAGGGTAGGGGCCTATGGCTACACCTTC.

V is TRBV29-1 and J is TRBJ1-2; D gene unclear. Germline V gene sequence: CDR1 SQVTM, CDR2 ANQGSEA. Trimming took 4 bases from V and 8 from J, leaving 14 bases between them. This CDR3 region has 12 residues. The CDR3 spells CSVAKGAGGYTF. The CDR3 DNA reads as TGCAGCGTTGCGAAGGGAGCGGGGGGCTACACCTTC.

The chain uses TRBV7-9 and TRBJ2-1, with a possible D match to TRBD1 (6 bases). Germline values: CDR1 SEHNR, CDR2 FQNEAQ (reference sequence). Trimming took off 5 bases at V and 5 bases at J, with 19 bases between the two ends. CDR3 size: 16 residues. Here the CDR3 DNA reads TGTGCCAGCAGCCAACAACAGGGTATAAGACACAATGAGCAGTTCTTC. Protein product: CASSQQQGIRHNEQFF.

The sample holds one count of this clone. V and J are TRBV28 and TRBJ1-5; 7 bases map to TRBD1. V lost 8 bases to trimming and J lost 6 bases; unmatched junction nucleotides: 13. There are 15 residues in the CDR3. Germline V gene sequence: CDR1 MDHEN, CDR2 SYDVKM. CDR3 coding DNA: TGTGCCAGCCAACCCAACAGGGGTAGCGTTCAGCCCCAGCATTTT. Translated, it gives CASQPNRGSVQPQHF.

This chain uses TRBV5-4 with TRBJ2-5; TRBD2 matches at 12 bases. Germline CDR1 and CDR2: SGHNT and YYREEE (reference sequence). The length of the CDR3 is 16 residues. J was trimmed by 2 bases and V by 4 bases; bases with no gene match: 6. CDR3 nucleotides: TGTGCCAGCAGCCCAGGACTAGCGGGGCGACAAGAGACCCAGTACTTC. Translating it yields CASSPGLAGRQETQYF.

The CDR3 reads CASSLDSLSYGYTF. Written as DNA, the CDR3 is TGTGCCAGCAGCTTGGACAGTTTGAGCTATGGCTACACCTTC. The chain carries TRBV5-4 and TRBJ1-2, with D unresolved. From germline, CDR1 is SGHNT and CDR2 YYREEE (reference sequence). Deletions cut 0 bases from V and 4 bases from J, with 10 bases between. CDR3 length: 14 residues.

Note on this clone: The same CDR3 can be traced to other DNA sequences in this sample. J is TRBJ2-1 and V is TRBV5-1; D may be TRBD1 (6 bases). The CDR3 runs 14 residues. Trimming took 4 bases from V and 5 from J, leaving 13 bases between them. Germline V CDR1 and CDR2: SGHRS, YFSETQ. Written as DNA, the CDR3 is TGCGCCAGCAGCCGTACAGGGAGAAACAATGAGCAGTTCTTC. Translated: CASSRTGRNNEQFF.

The V call is TRBV11-3, the J call TRBJ2-1, with 10 bases fitting TRBD2. The CDR3 has 17 residues. With V trimmed by 4 bases and J by 9 bases, 15 bases remained unmatched. Germline V lookup: CDR1 SGHNT, CDR2 YENEEA. DNA for the CDR3: TGTGCCAGCAGCTCCCCATTGGGGCTAGCGGGAGAGGGTGAGCAGTTCTTC. Translating it yields CASSSPLGLAGEGEQFF.

The rearrangement links TRBV4-1 to TRBJ2-1; 9 bases agree with TRBD1. J was trimmed by 6 bases and V by 4 bases; bases with no gene match: 10. Germline lookup yields CDR1 MGHRA and CDR2 YSYEKL. The CDR3 sequence is 16 residues long. The CDR3: CASSRSGTGTGNEQFF. CDR3 in DNA: TGCGCCAGCAGCCGCTCCGGGACAGGGACCGGCAATGAGCAGTTCTTC.

In this sample, this clone turned up once. The rearrangement uses TRBV6-5 and TRBJ1-2; 8 nucleotides match TRBD1. After removal of 2 bases from V and 4 bases from J, the junction contained 3 bases not matched to a gene. Per the germline V gene, CDR1 is MNHEY and CDR2 is SVGAGI. The CDR3 is 14 residues long. CDR3 coding DNA: TGTGCCAGCAGTTACGCCAGGGGGCCCTATGGCTACACCTTC. Its protein is CASSYARGPYGYTF.

V usage is TRBV7-2 and J usage is TRBJ2-1; D is perhaps TRBD2 (6 bases). The germline CDR1 and CDR2 sequences are SGHTA and FQGNSA. Trimming removed 5 bases from V and 4 bases from J, with 15 bases in between. The CDR3 totals 15 residues. For the CDR3, the DNA is TGTGCCAGCAGCACCTCTCCCGGGGGTTACAATGAGCAGTTCTTC. This translates into CASSTSPGGYNEQFF.

The chain carries TRBV28 and TRBJ1-2; the match to TRBD1 covers 8 bases. Germline assignment: CDR1 MDHEN and CDR2 SYDVKM. The CDR3 totals 15 residues. The V segment lost 3 bases and the J segment 5 bases; nucleotides outside the gene matches: 8. Here the CDR3 reads CASSLWDRQGYGYTF. DNA for the CDR3: TGTGCCAGCAGTTTGTGGGACAGGCAGGGGTATGGCTACACCTTC.

This chain joins TRBV10-1 and TRBJ1-5; 8 bases map to TRBD1. This CDR3 has 19 amino acids. The germline CDR1 and CDR2 sequences are WNHNN and SYGVQD (reference sequence). The V and J ends lost 7 bases and 3 bases, in that order; junction bases with no gene match: 20. In DNA form, the CDR3 reads TGCGCCAGCACTCTTCCCCTCGGGACAGGTAAAAGTAACAATCAGCCCCAGCATTTT. The encoded protein is CASTLPLGTGKSNNQPQHF.

This clone was counted between two and nine times. This chain joins TRBV6-5 and TRBJ1-5; 7 nucleotides align to TRBD1. The CDR3 contains 15 residues. Trimming cost V 4 bases and J 0 bases; bases outside gene matches: 3. In germline, CDR1 is MNHEY, CDR2 SVGAGI. The CDR3 DNA follows: TGTGCCAGCAGTTTGGACAGGAATAGCAATCAGCCCCAGCATTTT. Its protein product is CASSLDRNSNQPQHF.

The chain is built from TRBV18 and TRBJ2-1; D is unresolved. The V gene's germline CDR1 is KGHSH and CDR2 LQKENI. The CDR3 covers 14 residues. Trimming stripped 1 base from V and 0 bases from J, with 4 bases between. CDR3 in amino acids: CASSPRGSYNEQFF. The CDR3 DNA reads as TGTGCCAGCTCACCACGCGGCTCCTACAATGAGCAGTTCTTC. Full variable domain (rest looked up from reference TRBV18 and TRBJ2-1): NAGVMQNPRHLVRRRGQEARLRCSPMKGHSHVYWYRQLPEEGLKFMVYLQKENIIDESGMPKERFSAEFPKEGPSILRIQQVVRGDSAAYFCASSPRGSYNEQFFGPGTRLTVL.

The rearrangement uses TRBV28 and TRBJ2-5, with 7 bases matching TRBD2. The germline CDR1 and CDR2 sequences are MDHEN and SYDVKM. V shed 3 bases, J shed 0 bases, and the junction held 4 bases outside the gene matches. This CDR3 is 15 amino acids long. The CDR3 is CASSLTAGYQETQYF. CDR3 nucleotides: TGTGCCAGCAGTTTGACAGCGGGGTACCAAGAGACCCAGTACTTC.

This rearrangement joins TRBV10-3 to TRBJ2-2, with a tentative D call TRBD1 (5 bases). This CDR3 is 15 amino acids long. The ends were cut back, 10 bases at V and 0 bases at J, with 15 bases in the middle. Per the germline V gene, CDR1 is ENHRY and CDR2 is SYGVKD. CDR3 loop: CATHLGVTNTGELFF. The CDR3 DNA reads as TGTGCCACGCACCTAGGGGTTACGAACACCGGGGAGCTGTTTTTT.

The chain has TRBV7-2 and TRBJ2-3, with D possibly TRBD2 on 6 matching bases. Per the germline V gene, CDR1 is SGHTA and CDR2 is FQGNSA. The CDR3 spans 15 residues. V lost 2 bases, J lost 3 bases, and 12 bases lay in between. The CDR3 is CASSLSVGGTDTQYF. CDR3 sequence (DNA): TGTGCCAGCAGCTTATCGGTGGGGGGTACAGATACGCAGTATTTT.

This chain uses TRBV2 with TRBJ2-5; 9 positions agree with TRBD1. The CDR3 is made up of 16 amino acids. Germline V gene lookup returns CDR1 SNHLY and CDR2 FYNNEI. The V segment lost 7 bases and the J segment 5 bases; nucleotides outside the gene matches: 14. This CDR3 is CASNTRAGQGWETQYF. The CDR3 DNA reads as TGTGCCAGCAACACCCGAGCGGGACAGGGCTGGGAGACCCAGTACTTC.

V and J are TRBV7-2 and TRBJ2-7, with 11 bases matching TRBD2. The CDR3 extends over 16 amino acids. Germline V gene data show CDR1 as SGHTA and CDR2 as FQGNSA. With V trimmed by 3 bases and J by 0 bases, 4 bases remained unmatched. CDR3 sequence (DNA): TGTGCCAGCAGCTTTCTAGCGGGGGGAAGCTCCTACGAGCAGTACTTC. It translates to CASSFLAGGSSYEQYF.

The rearrangement joins TRBV27 to TRBJ2-3; 7 bases fit TRBD2. The CDR3 runs 17 residues. Germline values: CDR1 MNHEY, CDR2 SMNVEV (reference sequence). With V trimmed by 6 bases and J by 1 base, 13 bases remained unmatched. This CDR3 reads CASRGLWAGVGTDTQYF. The CDR3 DNA is TGTGCCAGCAGGGGGCTTTGGGCGGGGGTGGGCACAGATACGCAGTATTTT.